The 26 T cell receptor beta chains below all came from one sample that was sequenced in a study of blood T cell repertoires in COVID-19. Method: immunoSEQ multiplex PCR; TCRdb's copy keeps in-frame clones and lacks some. The repertoire holds 110,000 or so clones, with 75% to 90% as singletons. Sequencing used peripheral blood. These receptors were obtained from a woman in her thirties or forties with acute or convalescent COVID-19.

CDR3 in amino acids: CASSSGGLGTEAFF. The CDR3 DNA sequence: TGCGCCAGCAGCTCAGGTGGCTTAGGCACTGAAGCTTTCTTT. The chain links TRBV5-1 to TRBJ1-1; D ambiguous. V was shortened by 3 bases and J by 4 bases, with 13 bases between the two germline ends. Germline values: CDR1 SGHRS, CDR2 YFSETQ. The CDR3 totals 14 residues.

This clone came up once. The rearrangement links TRBV7-2 to TRBJ2-5; 8 bases line up with TRBD1. The CDR3 is 14 amino acids. V shed 1 base and J 5 bases; nucleotides not matched to a gene: 3. Per the germline V gene, CDR1 is SGHTA and CDR2 is FQGNSA. This CDR3 reads CASSLGPGGETQYF. Written as DNA, the CDR3 is TGTGCCAGCAGCTTAGGGCCAGGGGGCGAGACCCAGTACTTC.

The chain has TRBV7-9 and TRBJ2-3, with D maybe TRBD2 (6 bases). This CDR3 comprises 15 residues. Germline CDR1 SEHNR, CDR2 FQNEAQ (reference sequence). V was trimmed by 8 bases and J by 2 bases, leaving 17 bases between them. CDR3 amino acids: CASSGGRRNTDTQYF. CDR3 nucleotide sequence: TGTGCCAGCTCCGGGGGTCGGCGGAACACAGATACGCAGTATTTT.

The CDR3 region has the DNA TGTGCCACCAGCAGAGATCTGGCAGGCCCGAGCTCTGGAAACACCATATATTTT. Protein product: CATSRDLAGPSSGNTIYF. This rearrangement joins TRBV15 to TRBJ1-3; no definite D call. The germline CDR1 and CDR2 sequences are LNHNV and YYDKDF (reference sequence). V dropped 0 bases and J dropped 0 bases, with 15 bases sitting between them. CDR3 length: 18 residues.

This clone was seen once. The chain is built from TRBV4-1 and TRBJ1-4; D is unresolved. V lost 6 bases, J lost 0 bases, and 14 bases lay in between. Germline assignment: CDR1 MGHRA and CDR2 YSYEKL. This CDR3 has 16 residues. The CDR3 DNA reads TGCGCCAGCAGGCAACTATTCCATACAACTAATGAAAAACTGTTTTTT. Its protein product is CASRQLFHTTNEKLFF.

The chain employs TRBV18 and TRBJ1-1; 9 bases are shared with TRBD1. V shed 4 bases, J shed 10 bases, and the junction held 10 bases outside the gene matches. The length of the CDR3 is 14 residues. Looked up from germline, CDR1 is KGHSH and CDR2 is LQKENI. The CDR3 coding sequence is TGTGCCAGCTCACTGGGACAGGGAATCGGGGGAGCTTTCTTT. This sequence encodes CASSLGQGIGGAFF. Drawing the rest from reference TRBV18 and TRBJ1-1, the complete variable domain is NAGVMQNPRHLVRRRGQEARLRCSPMKGHSHVYWYRQLPEEGLKFMVYLQKENIIDESGMPKERFSAEFPKEGPSILRIQQVVRGDSAAYFCASSLGQGIGGAFFGQGTRLTVV.

V gene TRBV9 combines with J gene TRBJ1-4; D is undetermined. CDR1 and CDR2 from the germline V gene are SGDLS and YYNGEE. This CDR3 has 15 residues. V lost 2 bases, J lost 0 bases, and 8 bases lay in between. The CDR3 protein is CASSVEHATNEKLFF. The CDR3 bases are TGTGCCAGCAGCGTGGAGCATGCAACTAATGAAAAACTGTTTTTT.

The chain employs TRBV4-1 and TRBJ1-5; D gene ambiguous. CDR3 size: 16 residues. Trimming shortened V by 2 bases and J by 0 bases, and 11 bases separated the two germline ends. Germline V CDR1 and CDR2: MGHRA, YSYEKL. The DNA for the CDR3 is TGCGCCAGCAGCCAAACCCCGACATTTAGCAATCAGCCCCAGCATTTT. Amino acids: CASSQTPTFSNQPQHF.

The J gene is TRBJ1-6, the V gene TRBV10-3, with 7 bases matching TRBD1. Germline V lookup: CDR1 ENHRY, CDR2 SYGVKD. The CDR3 has 14 amino acids. J gave up 7 bases and V 8 bases, and 8 bases lay outside the gene matches. The CDR3 DNA follows: TGTGCCATCGGGTCGCGAGGGGGCAATTCACCCCTCCACTTT. This codes for CAIGSRGGNSPLHF.

The rearrangement joins TRBV21-1 to TRBJ2-7; the table calls TRBD1, which could not be checked here. TRBV21-1 is a pseudogene segment. The length of the CDR3 is 13 residues. CDR3 protein: CARTHRGNYEQYF. As DNA, the CDR3 is TGTGCCAGGACCCACAGGGGCAACTACGAGCAGTACTTC.

This rearrangement joins TRBV7-7 to TRBJ2-5; no definite D call. The CDR3 runs 14 residues. Trimming removed 2 bases from V and 7 bases from J, with 14 bases in between. Germline CDR1 reads SSHAT; CDR2 reads FNYEAQ (reference sequence). CDR3 sequence reads: CASSLSGLLATQYF. Here the CDR3 DNA reads TGTGCCAGCAGCTTATCGGGTCTGCTTGCGACCCAGTACTTC.

This chain links TRBV21-1 with TRBJ2-1; TRBD1 is the table's D call, not checked against the DNA. TRBV21-1 is noted as a pseudogene. This CDR3 has 16 residues. CDR3 nucleotides: TGTGCCAGCAGCAAATGGAACCGGGACAGTTACAATGAGCAGTTCTTC. The encoded protein is CASSKWNRDSYNEQFF.

The chain's CDR3 is CASSLRGQGSEETQYF. DNA for the CDR3: TGTGCCAGCAGCTTACGGGGACAGGGAAGCGAAGAGACCCAGTACTTC. The chain joins TRBV11-2 to TRBJ2-5; 9 positions agree with TRBD1. The V gene end was trimmed by 2 bases and the J gene end by 3 bases; junction bases not matched to a gene: 7. From germline, CDR1 is SGHAT and CDR2 FQNNGV. The CDR3 sequence is 16 residues long.

The chain links TRBV6-5 to TRBJ1-2; 8 bases agree with TRBD1. The length of the CDR3 is 16 residues. With V trimmed by 0 bases and J by 4 bases, 7 bases remained unmatched. CDR1 is MNHEY and CDR2 is SVGAGI in the germline V gene. In DNA form, the CDR3 reads TGTGCCAGCAGTTACTCCCGGGCAGGGGGCGGCTATGGCTACACCTTC. It codes for CASSYSRAGGGYGYTF.

The chain joins TRBV5-1 to TRBJ1-2; 9 nucleotides align to TRBD1. Trimming at V came to 4 bases and at J to 3 bases, leaving 7 bases not matched to a gene. Germline V gene sequence: CDR1 SGHRS, CDR2 YFSETQ. There are 15 residues in the CDR3. The CDR3 coding sequence is TGCGCCAGCAGCCCACAGGGGGCGCGTGACTATGGCTACACCTTC. It translates to CASSPQGARDYGYTF.

The chain employs TRBV2 and TRBJ2-7; 7 nucleotides align to TRBD1. Germline V gene sequence: CDR1 SNHLY, CDR2 FYNNEI. The CDR3 spans 15 residues. The V gene end was trimmed by 2 bases and the J gene end by 5 bases; junction bases not matched to a gene: 9. The CDR3, as DNA: TGTGCCAGCAGTGAACTTGCCAGGGGGTTGGACGAGCAGTACTTC. Translating it yields CASSELARGLDEQYF.

The chain carries TRBV6-6 and TRBJ1-5; weak D call: TRBD1 (6 bases). This CDR3 spans 14 amino acids. Per the germline V gene, CDR1 is MNHNY and CDR2 is SVGAGI (reference sequence). Trimming shortened V by 2 bases and J by 3 bases, and 8 bases separated the two germline ends. As DNA, the CDR3 is TGTGCCAGCAGTTACGGACAGTACAATCAGCCCCAGCATTTT. Protein sequence: CASSYGQYNQPQHF.

The V gene is TRBV6-5, the J gene TRBJ2-7; D not certain. The ends were cut back, 2 bases at V and 2 bases at J, with 10 bases in the middle. This CDR3 is 14 amino acids long. CDR1 is MNHEY, CDR2 SVGAGI, per germline. The CDR3 loop reads CASSYTGPPYEQYF. CDR3 DNA sequence: TGTGCCAGCAGTTACACGGGTCCTCCCTACGAGCAGTACTTC.

The chain carries TRBV7-8 and TRBJ1-2; D may be TRBD1 (5 bases). V gave up 4 bases and J gave up 5 bases, with 26 bases separating them. The CDR3 is made up of 18 amino acids. Germline V gene data show CDR1 as SGHVS and CDR2 as FQNEAQ. CDR3 coding DNA: TGTGCCAGCAGCTCCAACCGGCCCGGGACGGGGGGGGAGTATGGCTACACCTTC. This translates into CASSSNRPGTGGEYGYTF.

This clone was counted only a few times. This rearrangement joins TRBV29-1 to TRBJ1-2; D is unclear. This CDR3 spans 9 amino acids. Germline V gives CDR1 SQVTM, CDR2 ANQGSEA. The CDR3 DNA is TGCCCCTATGCGGGCGGCTACACCTTC. Its protein is CPYAGGYTF.

In this sample, this clone turned up once. The chain is built from TRBV10-3 and TRBJ2-3, with 7 bases fitting TRBD2. This CDR3 has 13 residues. V gave up 10 bases and J gave up 4 bases; unmatched junction bases: 8. Germline loops: CDR1 ENHRY, CDR2 SYGVKD. CDR3 DNA: TGTGCCACCCGAGGGCGGGGGTCAGATACGCAGTATTTT. Its protein is CATRGRGSDTQYF.

The chain has TRBV20-1 and TRBJ1-1; no reliable D call. The CDR3 length is 13 residues. Per the germline V gene, CDR1 is DFQATT and CDR2 is SNEGSKA (reference sequence). V was trimmed by 3 bases and J by 10 bases, leaving 18 bases between them. CDR3 nucleotides: TGCAGTGCTAGTAAAACCGGGTTTCAAGGAGCTTTCTTT. As protein: CSASKTGFQGAFF.

By share, this clone counts as medium-sized. The CDR3, as DNA: TGTGCCAGCAGCTTAGTTCCACTACAGGCGATATCTGGAAACACCATATATTTT. Translated, it gives CASSLVPLQAISGNTIYF. The V call is TRBV7-2, the J call TRBJ1-3, with TRBD1 as a possible D gene (5 bases). Germline V gives CDR1 SGHTA, CDR2 FQGNSA. The CDR3 is 18 residues long. The ends were cut back, 1 base at V and 1 base at J, with 17 bases in the middle.

This clone was counted a single time. This rearrangement joins TRBV6-5 to TRBJ1-2; weak D call: TRBD1 (5 bases). Germline loops: CDR1 MNHEY, CDR2 SVGAGI. The CDR3 has 16 residues. V was cut by 2 bases and J by 2 bases, with 15 bases left in between. The CDR3 DNA follows: TGTGCCAGCAGTTACGGGGGACTCCTCTCAAACTATGGCTACACCTTC. Amino acid sequence: CASSYGGLLSNYGYTF.

J is TRBJ1-6 and V is TRBV4-3; TRBD1 agrees at 7 bases. CDR3 length equals 14 residues. V was clipped by 4 bases and J by 9 bases; unmatched bases: 6. Germline CDR1 LGHNA, CDR2 YSLEER. The DNA for the CDR3 is TGCGCCAGCAGCCTACAGGGGTCGGGTTCACCCCTCCACTTT. Translation: CASSLQGSGSPLHF.

This clone was detected only once. The same CDR3 is also encoded by other DNA sequences in this sample. The chain couples TRBV5-1 to TRBJ1-1; maybe TRBD1 (6 bases). Germline CDR1 SGHRS, CDR2 YFSETQ. The CDR3 totals 12 residues. Trimming removed 6 bases from V and 5 bases from J, with 11 bases in between. The CDR3 loop reads CASTLGGTEAFF. In DNA form, the CDR3 reads TGCGCCAGCACTTTAGGGGGTACTGAAGCTTTCTTT. The complete variable domain, with remaining parts taken from reference TRBV5-1 and TRBJ1-1, reads KAGVTQTPRYLIKTRGQQVTLSCSPISGHRSVSWYQQTPGQGLQFLFEYFSETQRNKGNFPGRFSGRQFSNSRSEMNVSTLELGDSALYLCASTLGGTEAFFGQGTRLTVV.